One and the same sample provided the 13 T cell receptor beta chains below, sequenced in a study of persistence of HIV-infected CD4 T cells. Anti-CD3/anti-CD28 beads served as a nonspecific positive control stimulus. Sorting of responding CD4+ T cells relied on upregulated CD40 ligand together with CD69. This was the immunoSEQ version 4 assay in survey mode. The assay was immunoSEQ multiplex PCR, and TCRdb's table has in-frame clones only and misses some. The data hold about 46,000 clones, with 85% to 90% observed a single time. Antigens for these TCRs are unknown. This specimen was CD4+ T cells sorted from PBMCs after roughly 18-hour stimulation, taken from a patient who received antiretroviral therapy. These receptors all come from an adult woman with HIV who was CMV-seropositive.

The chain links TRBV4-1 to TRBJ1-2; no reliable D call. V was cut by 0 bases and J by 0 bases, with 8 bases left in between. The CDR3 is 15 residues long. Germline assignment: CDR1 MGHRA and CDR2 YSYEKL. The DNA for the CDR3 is TGCGCCAGCAGCCAAGAAGTGGCAACTAACTATGGCTACACCTTC. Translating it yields CASSQEVATNYGYTF.

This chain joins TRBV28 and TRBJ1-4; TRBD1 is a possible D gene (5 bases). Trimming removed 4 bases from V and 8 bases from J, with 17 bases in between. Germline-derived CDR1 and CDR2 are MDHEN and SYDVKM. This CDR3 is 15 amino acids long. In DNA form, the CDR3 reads TGTGCCAGCAGTTCCCGGGCAGGACATTTCGAAAAACTGTTTTTT. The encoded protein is CASSSRAGHFEKLFF.

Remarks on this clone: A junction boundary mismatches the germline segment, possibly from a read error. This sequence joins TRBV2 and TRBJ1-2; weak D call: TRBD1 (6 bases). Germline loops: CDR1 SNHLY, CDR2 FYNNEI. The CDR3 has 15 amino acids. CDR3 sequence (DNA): TGTGCCAGCACTGAAACAGGGCGAGGGGGCTATGGCTACACCTTC. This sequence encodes CASTETGRGGYGYTF.

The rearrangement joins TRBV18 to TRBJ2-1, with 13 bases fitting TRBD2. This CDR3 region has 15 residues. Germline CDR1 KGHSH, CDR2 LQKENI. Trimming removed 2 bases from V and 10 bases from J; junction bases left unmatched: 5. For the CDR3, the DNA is TGTGCCAGCTCACCAACTAGCGGGGGGGCCGGAGAGCAGTTCTTC. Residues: CASSPTSGGAGEQFF.

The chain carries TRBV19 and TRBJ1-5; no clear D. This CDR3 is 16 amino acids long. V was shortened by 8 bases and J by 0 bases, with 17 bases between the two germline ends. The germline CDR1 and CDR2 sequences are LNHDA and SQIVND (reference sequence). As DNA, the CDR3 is TGTGCCAGTCAGGCAGAGGGCCCGCTTAGCAATCAGCCCCAGCATTTT. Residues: CASQAEGPLSNQPQHF.

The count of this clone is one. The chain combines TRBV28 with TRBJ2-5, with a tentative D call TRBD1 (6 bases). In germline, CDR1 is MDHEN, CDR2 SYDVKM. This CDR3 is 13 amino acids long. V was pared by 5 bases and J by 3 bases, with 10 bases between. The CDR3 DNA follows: TGTGCCAGCAGTAGGGGGTCCAAAGAGACCCAGTACTTC. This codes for CASSRGSKETQYF.

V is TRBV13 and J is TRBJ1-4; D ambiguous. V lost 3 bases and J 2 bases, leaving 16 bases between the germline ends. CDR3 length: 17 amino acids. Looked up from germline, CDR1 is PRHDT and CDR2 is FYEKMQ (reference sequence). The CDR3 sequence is CASSFATSTSTNEKLFF. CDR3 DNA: TGTGCCAGCAGCTTCGCAACCTCGACATCGACTAATGAAAAACTGTTTTTT.

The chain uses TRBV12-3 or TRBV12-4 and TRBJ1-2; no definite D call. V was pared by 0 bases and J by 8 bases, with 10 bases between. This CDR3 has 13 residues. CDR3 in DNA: TGTGCCAGCAGTTTAGCGCCGGGAGACGGCTACACCTTC. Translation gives CASSLAPGDGYTF.

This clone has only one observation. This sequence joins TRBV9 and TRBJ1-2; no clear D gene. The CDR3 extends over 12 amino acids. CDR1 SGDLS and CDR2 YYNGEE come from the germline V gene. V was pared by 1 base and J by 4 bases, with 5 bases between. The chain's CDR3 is CASSVSGYGYTF. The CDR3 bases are TGTGCCAGCAGCGTATCCGGCTATGGCTACACCTTC. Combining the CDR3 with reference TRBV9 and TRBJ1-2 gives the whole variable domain DSGVTQTPKHLITATGQRVTLRCSPRSGDLSVYWYQQSLDQGLQFLIQYYNGEERAKGNILERFSAQQFPDLHSELNLSSLELGDSALYFCASSVSGYGYTFGSGTRLTVV.

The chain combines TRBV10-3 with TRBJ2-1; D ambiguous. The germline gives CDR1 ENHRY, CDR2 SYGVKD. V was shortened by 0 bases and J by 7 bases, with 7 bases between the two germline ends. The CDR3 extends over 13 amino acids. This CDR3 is CAISESLKNEQFF. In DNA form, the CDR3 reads TGTGCCATCAGTGAGTCCCTGAAAAATGAGCAGTTCTTC.

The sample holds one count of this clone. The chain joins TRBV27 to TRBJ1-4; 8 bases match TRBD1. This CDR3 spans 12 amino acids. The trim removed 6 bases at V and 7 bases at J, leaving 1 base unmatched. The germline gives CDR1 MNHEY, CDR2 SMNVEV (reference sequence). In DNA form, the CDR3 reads TGTGCCAGCAGGGGGACAGGTGAAAAACTGTTTTTT. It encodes CASRGTGEKLFF.

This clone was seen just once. The CDR3 DNA sequence: TGTGCCAGCTCACCTGACACCCAGTGGACCCAGTACTTC. It specifies CASSPDTQWTQYF. The chain joins TRBV18 to TRBJ2-5; unclear D gene. CDR3 length equals 13 residues. V gave up 3 bases and J gave up 7 bases, with 12 bases separating them. From germline, CDR1 is KGHSH and CDR2 LQKENI.

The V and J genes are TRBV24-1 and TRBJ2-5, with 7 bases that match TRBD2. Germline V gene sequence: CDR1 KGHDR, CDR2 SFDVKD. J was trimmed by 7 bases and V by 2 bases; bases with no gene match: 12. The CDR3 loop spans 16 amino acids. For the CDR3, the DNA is TGTGCCACCAGTGATTCCGGGACTATTAGCTACGGGACCCAGTACTTC. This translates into CATSDSGTISYGTQYF.